The 12 T cell receptor beta chains below were found in one sample sequenced in a study of patients and donors after allogeneic stem cell transplantation. In TCRdb, the RT-PCR reads were re-called with MiXCR into one record per CDR3 protein. The top ten hold 5.5% to 6.5% of the sample, which has about 960,000 distinct CDR3 sequences, approximately 18% seen once. The sequenced material came from blood, either unsorted or a sorted T cell fraction (not recorded which). All receptors derive from a human donor who was either an allogeneic HSCT recipient or a stem cell or donor lymphocyte infusion donor (not recorded which). It is not recorded whose cells these are; they may come from a transplant donor.

This clonotype was picked up a small number of times. The chain employs TRBV7-6 and TRBJ2-5, with D maybe TRBD2 (5 bases). V was pared by 4 bases and J by 2 bases, with 17 bases between. The CDR3 extends over 16 amino acids. Germline-derived CDR1 and CDR2 are SGHVS and FNYEAQ. In nucleotides, the CDR3 is TGTGCCAGCAGCTCGTTCGATGGACTCTTTCAAGAGACCCAGTACTTC. Its translation: CASSSFDGLFQETQYF.

V usage is TRBV12-3 or TRBV12-4 and J usage is TRBJ1-1, with 11 nucleotides matching TRBD1. With 3 bases clipped from V and 8 bases from J, the junction kept 5 bases outside the gene matches. The CDR3 runs 14 residues. For the CDR3, the DNA is TGTGCCAGCAGTTTTCGGACAGGGGGCGCGGAAGCTTTCTTT. Translation: CASSFRTGGAEAFF.

V usage is TRBV12-3 or TRBV12-4 and J usage is TRBJ1-6, with a weak D call TRBD1 (6 bases). The CDR3 length is 13 residues. V gave up 4 bases and J gave up 7 bases, with 8 bases separating them. CDR3 DNA: TGTGCCAGCAGTTGGCAGGGGAATTCACCCCTCCACTTT. It yields the protein CASSWQGNSPLHF.

This clonotype was counted between two and nine times. The gene calls are TRBV12-3 or TRBV12-4 and TRBJ2-3; 10 bases align to TRBD2. This CDR3 has 14 residues. Trimming removed 5 bases from V and 4 bases from J; junction bases left unmatched: 3. The CDR3 sequence: CASSRSGGADTQYF. DNA for the CDR3: TGTGCCAGCAGTCGAAGCGGGGGGGCAGATACGCAGTATTTT.

This clonotype was seen only a few times. The rearrangement joins TRBV5-1 to TRBJ2-7; 15 bases are a match to TRBD2. Germline values: CDR1 SGHRS, CDR2 YFSETQ. CDR3 length: 17 residues. V lost 4 bases to trimming and J lost 4 bases; unmatched junction nucleotides: 9. For the CDR3, the DNA is TGCGCCAGCAGCATGGGACTAGCGGGAGGTGGGAGTTACGAGCAGTACTTC. This translates into CASSMGLAGGGSYEQYF.

This chain connects TRBV20-1 to TRBJ2-2, with unresolved D. This CDR3 is 14 amino acids long. Germline assignment: CDR1 DFQATT and CDR2 SNEGSKA (reference sequence). V lost 3 bases to trimming and J lost 2 bases, with 10 bases between them. The CDR3 DNA reads TGCAGTGCTAGCATAAACAGTAACACCGGGGAGCTGTTTTTT. This codes for CSASINSNTGELFF.

The chain couples TRBV11-1 to TRBJ2-6; 8 bases line up with TRBD1. This CDR3 has 17 amino acids. Germline CDR1 SGHAT, CDR2 FQDESV (reference sequence). V shed 3 bases, J shed 1 base, and the junction held 5 bases outside the gene matches. The CDR3 nucleotides read TGTGCCAGCAGCTTCCAGGGGGCACGGTCTGGGGCCAACGTCCTGACTTTC. Protein product: CASSFQGARSGANVLTF.

The J gene is TRBJ2-7, the V gene TRBV29-1; the D gene is possibly TRBD2 (7 bases). V was trimmed by 4 bases and J by 3 bases, leaving 22 bases between them. Germline V CDR1 and CDR2: SQVTM, ANQGSEA. The CDR3 length is 16 residues. CDR3 region: CSVGQRSRGADYEQYF. In nucleotides, the CDR3 is TGCAGCGTTGGTCAGAGGTCACGGGGGGCGGACTACGAGCAGTACTTC.

The chain couples TRBV7-9 to TRBJ2-3; D is perhaps TRBD1 or TRBD2 (5 bases each). Germline values: CDR1 SEHNR, CDR2 FQNEAQ (reference sequence). Trimming pared 5 bases from V and 6 bases from J, leaving 24 bases between. The CDR3 length is 17 residues. The CDR3 sequence is CASSPETGRLLWDTQYF. CDR3 nucleotide sequence: TGTGCCAGCAGCCCGGAAACGGGACGGTTGCTGTGGGATACGCAGTATTTT.

This clonotype has ten or more counts. The rearrangement joins TRBV20-1 to TRBJ2-7; no definite D call. V lost 0 bases to trimming and J lost 0 bases, with 9 bases between them. This CDR3 region has 14 residues. Germline lookup yields CDR1 DFQATT and CDR2 SNEGSKA (reference sequence). CDR3 residues: CSARDLRISYEQYF. The CDR3 bases are TGCAGTGCTAGAGACCTCAGGATCTCCTACGAGCAGTACTTC.

The J gene is TRBJ2-3, the V gene TRBV5-4, with 7 bases aligning to TRBD2. The CDR3 is 15 amino acids. Germline trimming cut 1 base from V and 6 bases from J; bases unmatched to any gene: 8. CDR1 and CDR2 (germline): SGHNT, YYREEE (reference sequence). The DNA of the CDR3 is TGTGCCAGCAGCTTGACTGGGAGGGGAGGTGATACGCAGTATTTT. Its protein is CASSLTGRGGDTQYF. The full variable domain, completed using reference TRBV5-4 and TRBJ2-3, is ETGVTQSPTHLIKTRGQQVTLRCSSQSGHNTVSWYQQALGQGPQFIFQYYREEENGRGNFPPRFSGLQFPNYSSELNVNALELDDSALYLCASSLTGRGGDTQYFGPGTRLTVL.

The sample holds many counts of this clonotype. The rearrangement links TRBV18 to TRBJ1-1, with unresolved D. The germline CDR1 and CDR2 sequences are KGHSH and LQKENI. CDR3 length equals 15 residues. V lost 1 base and J lost 4, with 13 bases in between. The CDR3 DNA follows: TGTGCCAGCTCACCACTTCGACCCGAGGGCACTGAAGCTTTCTTT. Its translation: CASSPLRPEGTEAFF.